A single sample is the source of the 15 T cell receptor beta chains below, sequenced in a study of identical twins. In TCRdb, the 5' RACE reads were re-called with MiXCR into one record per CDR3 protein. The table includes about 920,000 distinct CDR3 sequences, approximately 13% detected once. This same sample was also taken into another study, of yellow fever vaccine responses in identical twins.

Sequenced input: PBMCs. The source of these receptors is a young woman in good health.

This clonotype showed up just a few times. The chain couples TRBV15 to TRBJ2-2; perhaps TRBD1 as D (6 bases). Germline V gene data show CDR1 as LNHNV and CDR2 as YYDKDF (reference sequence). The CDR3 runs to 16 residues. The V end lost 6 bases, the J end lost 0 bases, and 14 bases lay between the germline ends. The CDR3 nucleotides are TGTGCCACCAGGGAGCCAGGGGACCCGAACACCGGGGAGCTGTTTTTT. This sequence encodes CATREPGDPNTGELFF.

The chain links TRBV11-2 to TRBJ2-1; a weak D match, TRBD2 (7 bases). V dropped 2 bases and J dropped 4 bases, with 18 bases sitting between them. This CDR3 is built from 17 residues. Germline V gene sequence: CDR1 SGHAT, CDR2 FQNNGV. CDR3 in amino acids: CASSLTLTGGGYNEQFF. The CDR3 DNA is TGTGCCAGCAGCTTAACACTGACGGGGGGCGGGTACAATGAGCAGTTCTTC.

The sample holds a few counts of this clonotype. The chain joins TRBV7-8 to TRBJ1-2; tentatively, D is TRBD1 (6 bases). V was pared by 0 bases and J by 2 bases, with 13 bases between. CDR1 and CDR2 (germline): SGHVS, FQNEAQ. The CDR3 has 16 residues. This CDR3 is CASSLAGTYENYGYTF. DNA for the CDR3: TGTGCCAGCAGCTTAGCCGGGACATATGAGAACTATGGCTACACCTTC. Combining the CDR3 with reference TRBV7-8 and TRBJ1-2 gives the whole variable domain GAGVSQSPRYKVAKRGQDVALRCDPISGHVSLFWYQQALGQGPEFLTYFQNEAQLDKSGLPSDRFFAERPEGSVSTLKIQRTQQEDSAVYLCASSLAGTYENYGYTFGSGTRLTVV.

This clonotype was picked up a small number of times. The chain is built from TRBV15 and TRBJ2-1; no clear D gene. Trimming took 2 bases from V and 5 from J, leaving 10 bases between them. The CDR3 covers 14 residues. Germline CDR1 LNHNV, CDR2 YYDKDF (reference sequence). The CDR3 protein is CATSRLKQDNEQFF. CDR3 bases: TGTGCCACCAGCAGACTGAAACAAGACAATGAGCAGTTCTTC.

The rearrangement uses TRBV9 and TRBJ2-3; TRBD2 agrees at 13 bases. The CDR3 contains 13 residues. The V and J ends lost 7 bases and 6 bases, in that order; junction bases with no gene match: 2. Germline CDR1 reads SGDLS; CDR2 reads YYNGEE. CDR3 DNA sequence: TGTGCCAGCGGGACTAGCGGGGTGGATACGCAGTATTTT. Protein sequence: CASGTSGVDTQYF.

This clonotype appeared many times. The genes are TRBV5-5 and TRBJ1-6; no firm D call. There are 15 residues in the CDR3. V lost 0 bases and J 5 bases, leaving 9 bases between the germline ends. Germline lookup yields CDR1 SGHKS and CDR2 YYEKEE (reference sequence). The CDR3 DNA reads as TGTGCCAGCAGCTTGGGAGGAGCTCATAATTCACCCCTCCACTTT. Its protein is CASSLGGAHNSPLHF.

This clonotype was recorded a few times. The chain links TRBV12-3 or TRBV12-4 to TRBJ1-5; D is uncertain. CDR3 size: 16 residues. The V end lost 6 bases, the J end lost 3 bases, and 18 bases lay between the germline ends. CDR3 sequence: CASRDDTYGDNQPQHF. The CDR3 coding sequence is TGTGCCAGCAGAGATGACACTTACGGCGACAATCAGCCCCAGCATTTT.

There are a few counts of this clonotype. The chain employs TRBV11-2 and TRBJ1-1; 10 positions match TRBD1. Trimming at V came to 6 bases and at J to 4 bases, leaving 8 bases not matched to a gene. Germline-derived CDR1 and CDR2 are SGHAT and FQNNGV. The CDR3 runs 15 residues. This chain's CDR3 is CASSSGQGKVTEAFF. The DNA for the CDR3 is TGTGCCAGCAGTTCGGGACAGGGGAAGGTCACTGAAGCTTTCTTT.

The chain couples TRBV28 to TRBJ1-2, with 8 bases lining up with TRBD1. This CDR3 region has 13 residues. Looked up from germline, CDR1 is MDHEN and CDR2 is SYDVKM. Trimming took 7 bases from V and 4 from J; bases not matched to a gene: 5. The CDR3 DNA reads TGTGCCAGCAAAGGACAGGGAGGCTATGGCTACACCTTC. Its translation: CASKGQGGYGYTF.

This clonotype has more than one count but fewer than ten. In DNA, the CDR3 is TGTGCCAGCAGCTTGGGACGCGCGATAAGCTCCTACAATGAGCAGTTCTTC. This translates into CASSLGRAISSYNEQFF. The V and J genes are TRBV12-3 or TRBV12-4 and TRBJ2-1, with D tentatively TRBD1 or TRBD2 (5 bases each). V was trimmed by 6 bases and J by 0 bases, leaving 18 bases between them. The CDR3 sequence is 17 residues long.

In its sample, this clonotype was seen many times. The rearrangement joins TRBV4-1 to TRBJ2-5; D gene unclear. Germline CDR1 and CDR2: MGHRA and YSYEKL. This CDR3 contains 14 residues. V was cut by 0 bases and J by 5 bases, with 10 bases left in between. The CDR3 protein is CASSQETPRETQYF. The CDR3 DNA reads TGCGCCAGCAGCCAAGAGACCCCACGGGAGACCCAGTACTTC.

This clonotype was detected many times. The CDR3 DNA is TGCAGTGCTAGAGACTCTCAAGGACTAGCCAGCACAGATACGCAGTATTTT. It encodes CSARDSQGLASTDTQYF. This sequence joins TRBV20-1 and TRBJ2-3; 8 bases align to TRBD2. With 0 bases clipped from V and 0 bases from J, the junction kept 8 bases outside the gene matches. In germline, CDR1 is DFQATT, CDR2 SNEGSKA (reference sequence). There are 17 residues in the CDR3.

There are a few counts of this clonotype. This chain joins TRBV29-1 and TRBJ2-2; 9 bases fit TRBD2. The CDR3 totals 18 residues. Germline lookup yields CDR1 SQVTM and CDR2 ANQGSEA. V shed 4 bases, J shed 3 bases, and the junction held 15 bases outside the gene matches. The CDR3 loop reads CSVVGGRALGSDTGELFF. The CDR3 DNA reads TGCAGCGTTGTAGGCGGGAGGGCCCTCGGTTCGGACACCGGGGAGCTGTTTTTT.

The gene calls are TRBV12-3 or TRBV12-4 and TRBJ2-2, with D possibly TRBD2 on 5 matching bases. Trimming cost V 3 bases and J 3 bases, with 11 bases left between them. There are 15 residues in the CDR3. CDR3 coding DNA: TGTGCCAGCAGTTTTCCCGAGGGCTACACCGGGGAGCTGTTTTTT. This gives the protein CASSFPEGYTGELFF.

This clonotype was seen ten or more times. The chain uses TRBV12-3 or TRBV12-4 and TRBJ2-3, with 9 bases lining up with TRBD1. The ends lost 6 bases at V and 4 bases at J; junction bases unmatched: 11. The CDR3 is 16 residues long. CDR3 in amino acids: CASRPGDRGFSDTQYF. The CDR3 region has the DNA TGTGCCAGCAGGCCCGGCGACAGGGGGTTTTCAGATACGCAGTATTTT.